The 10 T cell receptor beta chains in this list originate from one sample, sequenced in a study of blood T cells in healthy people across ages. Using a J-beta primer mix together with a sample-barcoded 5' primer, a second PCR was run for roughly 6 to 12 cycles. In TCRdb, the 5' RACE reads were re-called with MiXCR into one record per CDR3 protein. Here the sample spans approximately 900,000 distinct CDR3 sequences, roughly 52% being singletons. Sequenced material: blood. All receptors come from a man aged 25-40 years in good health.

This chain uses TRBV3-1 with TRBJ2-7; perhaps D is TRBD1 or TRBD2 (5 bases each). The J call may be in error: the DNA end matches TRBJ2-5 better. The germline gives CDR1 LGHDT, CDR2 YNNKEL (reference sequence). The CDR3 spans 14 residues. The chain's CDR3 is CASSQEAGRKTQYF. DNA for the CDR3: TGTGCCAGCAGCCAAGAGGCAGGGAGAAAGACCCAGTACTTC.

In the case of this clonotype: A much larger clone differs by one base, so this may be a read error. The V and J genes are TRBV5-1 and TRBJ2-1, with TRBD1 matching 7 bases. The J call may be faulty, since TRBJ2-7 better matches the DNA end. The CDR3 sequence is 14 residues long. Germline assignment: CDR1 SGHRS and CDR2 YFSETQ. The CDR3 DNA reads TGCGCCAGCAGCTTAGGACAGGTTTACAATGAGCAGTACTTC. Translating it yields CASSLGQVYNEQYF.

Details on this clonotype: A read error may be the cause here, since a much bigger clone is one base away. V usage is TRBV7-9 and J usage is TRBJ2-5, with a weak D call TRBD2 (5 bases). Looked up from germline, CDR1 is SEHNR and CDR2 is FQNEAQ (reference sequence). This CDR3 contains 15 residues. The CDR3 reads CACSLGGSGLETQYF. DNA of the CDR3: TGTGCCTGCAGCTTAGGCGGGTCCGGGTTAGAGACCCAGTACTTC.

The gene calls are TRBV11-3 and TRBJ2-3; 13 bases align to TRBD2. The V gene's germline CDR1 is SGHNT and CDR2 YENEEA. Losses at the gene ends were 5 bases for V and 5 bases for J; bases not matched to a gene: 7. The CDR3 consists of 16 residues. The CDR3 nucleotides read TGTGCCAGCAGCACGGGGACTAGCGGGGCTCTAGATACGCAGTATTTT. Its translation is CASSTGTSGALDTQYF.

J is TRBJ2-7 and V is TRBV30, with 7 nucleotides matching TRBD1. V gave up 3 bases and J gave up 2 bases; unmatched junction bases: 4. Germline V gives CDR1 GTSNPN, CDR2 SVGIG (reference sequence). The CDR3 extends over 13 amino acids. For the CDR3, the DNA is TGTGCCTGGAGCTTGACAGGGCCCTACGAGCAGTACTTC. This sequence encodes CAWSLTGPYEQYF. Looking up the rest from reference TRBV30 and TRBJ2-7 gives the full variable domain: SQTIHQWPATLVQPVGSPLSLECTVEGTSNPNLYWYRQAAGRGLQLLFYSVGIGQISSEVPQNLSASRPQDRQFILSSKKLLLSDSGFYLCAWSLTGPYEQYFGPGTRLTVT.

This clonotype was observed many times. The chain joins TRBV10-3 to TRBJ1-5; 8 bases map to TRBD1. This CDR3 is built from 14 residues. Germline lookup yields CDR1 ENHRY and CDR2 SYGVKD. The V and J ends lost 4 bases and 3 bases, in that order; junction bases with no gene match: 2. The CDR3 protein is CAISAQGVNQPQHF. The CDR3 DNA sequence: TGTGCCATCAGTGCACAGGGGGTCAATCAGCCCCAGCATTTT.

This clonotype was recorded many times. The chain carries TRBV4-3 and TRBJ2-1; 9 bases map to TRBD2. The CDR3 has 15 residues. The J segment lost 6 bases and the V segment lost 0 bases, leaving 3 bases of the junction unmatched. Germline CDR1 reads LGHNA; CDR2 reads YSLEER. CDR3 sequence (DNA): TGCGCCAGCAGCCAAGAATGGCGGGGGGGCAATGAGCAGTTCTTC. Protein product: CASSQEWRGGNEQFF.

This clonotype appeared a few times. CDR3 bases: TGCAGTGCTAGGGACAGGGCAACCTACGAGCAGTACTTC. Protein sequence: CSARDRATYEQYF. The chain joins TRBV20-1 to TRBJ2-7; 8 bases map to TRBD1. Trimming took 3 bases from V and 2 from J; bases not matched to a gene: 3. The CDR3 totals 13 residues. Germline CDR1 DFQATT, CDR2 SNEGSKA (reference sequence).

This chain links TRBV6-5 with TRBJ1-5; TRBD1 matches 7 bases. The CDR3 runs to 17 residues. V dropped 8 bases and J dropped 5; count of bases not matched to a gene: 18. Germline V CDR1 and CDR2: MNHEY, SVGAGI. The CDR3 loop is CASGYSKGAMGDQPQHF. The CDR3 DNA is TGTGCCAGCGGGTACTCAAAGGGGGCGATGGGTGATCAGCCCCAGCATTTT.

V gene TRBV2 combines with J gene TRBJ2-7; D is possibly TRBD1 or TRBD2 (5 bases each). The CDR3 length is 13 residues. Deletions cut 11 bases from V and 1 base from J, with 15 bases between. Per the germline V gene, CDR1 is SNHLY and CDR2 is FYNNEI. CDR3 sequence (DNA): TGTGCCGGGAAGGGACCGGATTCCTACGAGCAGTACTTC. Translation: CAGKGPDSYEQYF.